This TCR beta chain is from a study of cytomegalovirus exposure and HLA in healthy donors. Study background: The roughly 120 validation repertoires, a later analysis reported, used the same platform as the roughly 650 repertoires from the first cohort. The study's findings and limits: As was reported, the classifier diagnosed cytomegalovirus status with high specificity and sensitivity.

The J segment lost 4 bases and the V segment lost 6 bases, leaving 9 bases of the junction unmatched. Germline CDR1 is LNHNV and CDR2 is YYDKDF (reference sequence). The CDR3 extends over 15 amino acids. This table comes from immunoSEQ multiplex PCR, and its TCRdb copy is limited to in-frame clones, with some not included. The data hold 150,000 to 200,000 clones, with approximately 80% observed a single time. In the case of this clone: The target antigen is unknown.

This chain uses TRBV15 with TRBJ2-1; 7 positions match TRBD2. This TCR derives from a woman in her thirties in good health and CMV-seropositive. Input material: PBMCs. DNA of the CDR3: TGTGCCACCAGTAAGGCTAGCGGACCTTACAATGAGCAGTTCTTC. Amino acid sequence: CATSKASGPYNEQFF.